The clone carrying this T cell receptor beta chain was recorded many times. The antigen is not known. The data derive from a study of T cell repertoires in cytomegalovirus infection. Each CDR3 protein gets one entry after TCRdb re-called the reads with MiXCR. The sample has hundreds of thousands of distinct CDR3 sequences; approximately 33% are singletons. The sample consisted of cultured PBMCs, taken from culture after CMV antigen stimulation. This TCR was recovered from a human donor in good health (CMV status not recorded). Some clones in this sample may be carry-over from other donors' samples.

Written as DNA, the CDR3 is TGTGCCAGCAGCCAGGACAGATCACGGACCCAGTACTTC. Protein: CASSQDRSRTQYF. This rearrangement joins TRBV7-2 to TRBJ2-5; perhaps TRBD1 as D (6 bases). Trimming cost V 5 bases and J 7 bases, with 14 bases left between them. The germline gives CDR1 SGHTA, CDR2 FQGNSA. The CDR3 length is 13 residues. Variable domain in full (rest from reference TRBV7-2 and TRBJ2-5): GAGVSQSPSNKVTEKGKDVELRCDPISGHTALYWYRQSLGQGLEFLIYFQGNSAPDKSGLPSDRFSAERTGGSVSTLTIQRTQQEDSAVYLCASSQDRSRTQYFGPGTRLLVL.